Listed below are T cell receptor beta chains from one sample, sequenced in a study of graft-versus-host responses after intestinal transplantation. Using immunoSEQ multiplex PCR, the repertoire was profiled, and TCRdb retains in-frame clones only, with some absent. The data hold over 60,000 clones, with roughly 89% observed a single time. The sequences come from ileum tissue, collected less than 400 days after transplant. These receptors were obtained from a human patient who received an intestinal transplant, so some T cells may come from the graft donor. Each CDR3 is given with its conserved first and last residue. The D gene is left open where the match is weak. Clone size is shown for a subset of rows, as once, few, many or a class of expanded clone.

>17|TRBJ2-7|TRBV2|.|.
CASSSTDRDPSLYEQYF
TGTGCCAGCAGTTCCACCGATCGGGACCCCAGTCTCTACGAGCAGTACTTC
>15|TRBJ2-5|TRBV2|.|TRBD2
CASKGLAGVQETQYF
TGTGCCAGCAAAGGACTAGCGGGTGTACAAGAGACCCAGTACTTC
>17|TRBJ2-1|TRBV11-2|.|TRBD2
CASNTGGLAATYNEQFF
TGTGCCAGCAACACCGGGGGACTAGCGGCGACCTACAATGAGCAGTTCTTC
>14|TRBJ2-1|TRBV4-1|.|.
CASSQAVSVYEQFF
TGCGCCAGCAGCCAAGCTGTCAGTGTATATGAGCAGTTCTTC
>17|TRBJ2-3|TRBV28|.|.
CASSLTGLNFNTDTQYF
TGTGCCAGCAGTTTAACAGGACTGAACTTTAACACAGATACGCAGTATTTT
>14|TRBJ1-1|TRBV5-6|.|TRBD1
CASSWGQGAYEAFF
TGTGCCAGCAGCTGGGGACAGGGGGCATATGAAGCTTTCTTT
>15|TRBJ2-7|TRBV10-3|.|TRBD2
CAIRRGLAGGGEQYF
TGTGCCATCAGACGAGGACTAGCGGGGGGCGGCGAGCAGTACTTC
>12|TRBJ2-7|TRBV11-2|.|.
CASSDAIYEQYF
TGTGCCAGCAGCGATGCGATCTACGAGCAGTACTTC
>16|TRBJ2-1|TRBV4-2|once|TRBD2
CASSQGLAVSYNEQFF
TGTGCCAGCAGCCAGGGACTAGCGGTATCCTACAATGAGCAGTTCTTC
>14|TRBJ2-2|TRBV5-1|.|.
CASSADWWTGELFF
TGCGCCAGCAGCGCGGACTGGTGGACCGGGGAGCTGTTTTTT
>15|TRBJ2-1|TRBV5-5|.|TRBD1
CASSLRGPGEDEQFF
TGTGCCAGCAGCTTAAGGGGGCCTGGCGAGGATGAGCAGTTCTTC
>14|TRBJ2-3|TRBV5-6|.|.
CASSLVSGRDTQYF
TGTGCCAGCAGCTTGGTGTCAGGGAGAGATACGCAGTATTTT
>10|TRBJ2-5|TRBV29-1|.|.
CSVIPGPQYF
TGCAGCGTTATACCGGGACCTCAGTACTTC
>13|TRBJ2-1|TRBV6-5|once|.
CASSWTVYNEQFF
TGTGCCAGCAGTTGGACGGTGTACAATGAGCAGTTCTTC
>16|TRBJ2-1|TRBV11-3|.|TRBD1
CASSYGTGNLYNEQFF
TGTGCCAGCAGCTATGGGACAGGGAATCTATACAATGAGCAGTTCTTC
>17|TRBJ2-1|TRBV4-2|.|TRBD2
CASSRKTSGLSYNEQFF
TGTGCCAGCAGCCGGAAGACTAGCGGCTTATCCTACAATGAGCAGTTCTTC
>8|TRBJ2-5|TRBV27|.|.
CTKETQYF
TGCACAAAAGAGACCCAGTACTTC
>15|TRBJ2-3|TRBV7-3|.|TRBD2
CASSLSGGAGDTQYF
TGTGCCAGCAGCCTTAGCGGGGGGGCCGGAGATACGCAGTATTTT
>16|TRBJ2-2|TRBV5-1|few|.
CASSLGGRGKTGELFF
TGCGCCAGCAGCTTGGGAGGGAGAGGTAAAACCGGGGAGCTGTTTTTT
>12|TRBJ2-1|TRBV5-1|.|.
CASSLPDNEQFF
TGCGCCAGCAGCTTGCCGGACAATGAGCAGTTCTTC
>17|TRBJ2-5|TRBV18|.|TRBD2
CASSPYSGTRRVETQYF
TGTGCCAGCTCACCTTACTCCGGGACTAGGAGGGTGGAGACCCAGTACTTC
>13|TRBJ1-5|TRBV9|.|.
CASSVRPHQPQHF
TGTGCCAGCAGCGTACGCCCCCATCAGCCCCAGCATTTT
>13|TRBJ1-2|TRBV6-1|.|.
CALHPVLNYGYTF
TGTGCCCTTCACCCCGTTCTTAACTATGGCTACACCTTC
>15|TRBJ1-1|TRBV5-1|.|.
CASSFAGFLNTEAFF
TGCGCCAGCAGCTTTGCCGGCTTTCTGAACACTGAAGCTTTCTTT
>17|TRBJ2-3|TRBV6-4|once|TRBD2
CASIGSCRGGYTDTQYF
TGTGCCAGCATAGGTTCCTGTCGGGGGGGTTACACAGATACGCAGTATTTT
>14|TRBJ2-7|TRBV27|.|TRBD2
CASSYSGGPYEQYF
TGTGCCAGCAGTTATAGCGGGGGACCCTACGAGCAGTACTTC
>18|TRBJ1-3|TRBV28|.|.
CASSLSVPTGKSGNTIYF
TGTGCCAGCAGTTTATCAGTACCAACAGGGAAATCAGGAAACACCATATATTTT
>15|TRBJ2-1|TRBV5-6|.|TRBD2
CASSFRLAEYNEQFF
TGTGCCAGCAGCTTTCGACTAGCGGAGTACAATGAGCAGTTCTTC
>16|TRBJ1-1|TRBV16|.|.
CASSHLNVQGNTEAFF
TGTGCCAGCAGCCACCTCAACGTACAGGGGAACACTGAAGCTTTCTTT
>13|TRBJ2-2|TRBV6-5|.|.
CASSYPLTGELFF
TGTGCCAGCAGTTACCCATTAACCGGGGAGCTGTTTTTT
>14|TRBJ2-3|TRBV29-1|.|.
CSVVGQDGTDTQYF
TGCAGCGTGGTTGGGCAGGACGGCACAGATACGCAGTATTTT
>18|TRBJ1-1|TRBV5-4|.|.
CASSPSRASHRPNTEAFF
TGTGCCAGCAGCCCCTCCAGGGCCTCACACCGGCCAAACACTGAAGCTTTCTTT
>14|TRBJ2-2|TRBV5-6|.|.
CASSWTVNTGELFF
TGTGCCAGCAGCTGGACGGTGAACACCGGGGAGCTGTTTTTT
>15|TRBJ1-6|TRBV5-1|.|.
CASSLWERGNSPLHF
TGCGCCAGCAGCTTGTGGGAAAGGGGCAATTCACCCCTCCACTTT
>16|TRBJ2-2|TRBV7-9|.|.
CASSLVGTGNTGELFF
TGTGCCAGCAGCTTAGTGGGGACGGGGAACACCGGGGAGCTGTTTTTT
>12|TRBJ1-2|TRBV6-1|.|.
CASTNGGDGYTF
TGTGCCAGCACCAACGGGGGAGATGGCTACACCTTC
>14|TRBJ1-1|TRBV5-4|.|.
CASSPVTANTEAFF
TGTGCCAGCAGCCCGGTTACCGCCAACACTGAAGCTTTCTTT
>15|TRBJ2-1|TRBV11-2|.|TRBD2
CASSLELLAGDEQFF
TGTGCCAGCAGCTTAGAGTTGCTAGCGGGTGATGAGCAGTTCTTC
>15|TRBJ2-7|TRBV2|.|.
CASSESDPLNYEQYF
TGTGCCAGCAGTGAAAGTGACCCCTTGAACTACGAGCAGTACTTC
>16|TRBJ2-2|TRBV28|.|TRBD1
CASSLPGGEGTGELFF
TGTGCCAGCAGTTTACCAGGGGGCGAGGGCACCGGGGAGCTGTTTTTT
>16|TRBJ2-6|TRBV12-2|.|.
CASRLALGPGANVLTF
TGTGCAAGTCGCTTAGCGTTGGGGCCTGGGGCCAACGTCCTGACTTTC
>14|TRBJ2-7|TRBV6-5|.|.
CASSGGAGGREQYF
TGTGCCAGCAGTGGGGGGGCAGGAGGGAGGGAGCAGTACTTC
>14|TRBJ2-7|TRBV7-9|.|.
CASSPLWDTTEQYF
TGTGCCAGCAGCCCCCTCTGGGACACTACCGAGCAGTACTTC
>13|TRBJ1-4|TRBV5-6|.|.
CASSLRGREKLFF
TGTGCCAGCAGCTTGAGGGGACGCGAAAAACTGTTTTTT
>15|TRBJ1-1|TRBV9|.|.
CASSVGTGSNTEAFF
TGTGCCAGCAGCGTAGGAACAGGTTCGAACACTGAAGCTTTCTTT
>15|TRBJ2-5|TRBV18|.|TRBD1
CASSPGTGPQETQYF
TGTGCCAGCTCACCCGGGACAGGGCCCCAAGAGACCCAGTACTTC